This T cell receptor (beta chain) is from a study of human thymus T cells (dated by TCRdb to 2018 to 2021). Regarding the complete study: TCR alpha and beta repertoires from roughly eight infant thymus samples and a few related peripheral blood samples were characterized in the study. Donor ages ranging from about 6 to 244 days were recorded, and six or seven male and a couple of female infants were included in the cohort.

In regard to this clone: What this receptor recognizes is not known. No much larger clonotype is one base removed from it; base qualities were not supplied.

The germline V gene yields SNHLY for CDR1 and FYNNEI for CDR2. There are 11 amino acids in the CDR3, from cysteine to phenylalanine inclusive. Only the CDR3 DNA is retained, 33 bases long and in frame from the first base. V is clipped by 7 bases and J by 5 bases, and the sequence between their germline boundaries is 9 bases long. What the study reported, not specific to this receptor: Both the thymic and the peripheral blood repertoires appeared to show biased V and J gene segment usage. Highly overlapping thymic TCR repertoires among unrelated individuals were reported in the related research. Thymus samples yielded on average around 810,000 unique TCRB clonotypes, compared with 75,000 to 100,000 from blood samples.

Thymus tissue was collected as surgical resects that were removed during corrective cardiac surgery. The donors were immunologically healthy infants in Finland who had open corrective cardiac surgery for congenital heart defects. Thymocytes were mechanically released from the tissue and were stored as pellets of roughly 9-30 million cells at -70 degrees C. A QIAsymphony instrument was used to extract genomic DNA from the frozen cell pellets. Using the immunoSEQ multiplex PCR assay, the TCRB and TCRAD loci were amplified from a standardized quantity of quality-controlled genomic DNA. The amplicons covered the V(D)J region and were long enough to include the CDR3 and to identify the V and J genes. Through the commercial immunoSEQ service, the amplicons were sequenced on an Illumina platform. Per the source publication's procedure: Corrections for primer bias and sequencing errors followed previously described methods, while TCRAD and TCRB definitions were based on the IMGT database. Analysis of the repertoires was done with immunoSEQ Analyzer 3.0 and VDJTools and included basic statistics, V/J segment usage, diversity estimates, rarefaction and pairwise overlap. Diversity was estimated with Chao1, ChaoE, Efron-Thisted, Shannon and inverse Simpson indices, and also on datasets down-sampled to the smallest sample. Repertoire overlap was determined by strict matching of CDR3 nucleotide sequence, V gene and J gene, and Jaccard-based multidimensional scaling clustering was applied. TCRdb's version of the immuneACCESS table is confined to in-frame rearrangements and falls short of the full clone set. An unresolved V gene accounts for under half of the shortfall where checked; the remainder is of unknown origin. V, J and clone size derive from that table, while D and trimming were established from the DNA sequence. The sample table records approximately 71,000 clones; roughly 95% of these occur just once. In total, the top ten clones hold around 0.037% of the sample.

This sequence originates from a girl less than two years old with a congenital heart defect but otherwise immunologically healthy. This sequence uses TRBV2 and TRBJ2-7, with the D gene not confidently named. The sequenced sample consisted of thymus tissue. The CDR3 protein: CASIRGDEQYF. The DNA sequence reads TGTGCCAGCATCCGAGGTGACGAGCAGTACTTC.